This entry concerns a single TCR beta chain. This sample was included in a study of molecular identifiers for immune sequencing clone quantification. The CDR3 extends over 16 amino acids. CDR1 is GTSNPN and CDR2 is SVGIG in the germline V gene (reference sequence). Trimming removed 1 base from V and 1 base from J, with 17 bases in between. TCRdb re-called the PCR reads through MiXCR, storing one row per CDR3 protein. The repertoire has over 550,000 distinct CDR3 sequences, about 25% of them found once; the top ten carry about 0.84%. The chain employs TRBV30 and TRBJ2-7; D might be TRBD2 (6 bases). What was sequenced was naive CD8+ T cells from blood, with Jurkat cell RNA spiked in. Stated subset: FACS-sorted CD8+CD4-CCR7+CD45RA+ naive T cells. This sequence originates from a human donor in good health. Some libraries in this study had Jurkat cell RNA spiked in. CDR3 residues: CAWSDHAGSYSYEQYF. For the CDR3, the DNA is TGTGCCTGGAGTGACCACGCCGGGAGTTATTCCTACGAGCAGTACTTC.